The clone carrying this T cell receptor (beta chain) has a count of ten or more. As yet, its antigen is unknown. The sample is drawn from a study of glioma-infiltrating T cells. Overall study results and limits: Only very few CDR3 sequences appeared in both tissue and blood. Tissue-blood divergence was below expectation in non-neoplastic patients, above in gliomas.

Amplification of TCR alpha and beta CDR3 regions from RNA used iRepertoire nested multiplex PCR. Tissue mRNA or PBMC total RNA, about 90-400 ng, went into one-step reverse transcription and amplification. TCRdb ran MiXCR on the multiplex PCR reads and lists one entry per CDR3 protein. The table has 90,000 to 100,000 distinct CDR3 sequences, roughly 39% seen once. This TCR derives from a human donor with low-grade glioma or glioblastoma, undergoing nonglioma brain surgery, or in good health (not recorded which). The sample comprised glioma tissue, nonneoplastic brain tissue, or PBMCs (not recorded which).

The CDR3 coding sequence is TGTGCCACCAGCAGAGATAAAGGCTCCTACGAGCAGTACTTC. Translating gives CATSRDKGSYEQYF. The chain combines TRBV15 with TRBJ2-7, with D hard to call. CDR1 and CDR2 (germline): LNHNV, YYDKDF (reference sequence). Between the trimmed V and J ends, which lost 0 bases and 0 bases, there was a span of 6 bases. The CDR3 has 14 residues.